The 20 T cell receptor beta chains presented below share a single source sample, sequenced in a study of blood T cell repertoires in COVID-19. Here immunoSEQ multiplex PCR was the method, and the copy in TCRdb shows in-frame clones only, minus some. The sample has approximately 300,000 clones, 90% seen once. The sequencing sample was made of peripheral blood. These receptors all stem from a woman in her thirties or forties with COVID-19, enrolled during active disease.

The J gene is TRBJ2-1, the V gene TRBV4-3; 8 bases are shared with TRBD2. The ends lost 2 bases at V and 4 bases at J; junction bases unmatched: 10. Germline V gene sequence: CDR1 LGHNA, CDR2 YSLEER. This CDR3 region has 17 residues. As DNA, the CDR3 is TGCGCCAGCAGCCAAAGACGAACTAGCGGAGTTTACAATGAGCAGTTCTTC. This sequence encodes CASSQRRTSGVYNEQFF.

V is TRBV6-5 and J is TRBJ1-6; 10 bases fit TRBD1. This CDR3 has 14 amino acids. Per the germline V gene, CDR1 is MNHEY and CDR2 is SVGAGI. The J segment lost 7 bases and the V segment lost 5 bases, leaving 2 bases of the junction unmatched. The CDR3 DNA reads TGTGCCAGCAGTAGACAGGGGGCCAATTCACCCCTCCACTTT. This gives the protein CASSRQGANSPLHF.

CDR3 residues: CASRSPLIATQETQYF. The CDR3 bases are TGTGCCAGCAGATCCCCCCTAATAGCGACGCAAGAGACCCAGTACTTC. The chain employs TRBV6-6 and TRBJ2-5; D may be TRBD2 (5 bases). The CDR3 extends over 16 amino acids. Trimming removed 6 bases from V and 2 bases from J, with 19 bases in between. The germline gives CDR1 MNHNY, CDR2 SVGAGI (reference sequence).

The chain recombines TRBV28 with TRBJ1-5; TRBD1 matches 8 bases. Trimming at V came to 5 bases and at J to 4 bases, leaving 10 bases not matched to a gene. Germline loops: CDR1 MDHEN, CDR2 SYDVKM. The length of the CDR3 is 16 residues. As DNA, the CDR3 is TGTGCCAGCAGTCCCGCTGGGACAGGTGCGAATCAGCCCCAGCATTTT. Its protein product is CASSPAGTGANQPQHF. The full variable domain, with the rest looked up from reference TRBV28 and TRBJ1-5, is DVKVTQSSRYLVKRTGEKVFLECVQDMDHENMFWYRQDPGLGLRLIYFSYDVKMKEKGDIPEGYSVSREKKERFSLILESASTNQTSMYLCASSPAGTGANQPQHFGDGTRLSIL.

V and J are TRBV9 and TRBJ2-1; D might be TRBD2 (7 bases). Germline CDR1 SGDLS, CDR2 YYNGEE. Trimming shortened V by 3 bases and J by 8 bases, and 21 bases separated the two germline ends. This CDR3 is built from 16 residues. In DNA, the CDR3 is TGTGCCAGCAGCGGTCCCTTGGGGGGGGCCTCCCATGAGCAGTTCTTC. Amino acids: CASSGPLGGASHEQFF.

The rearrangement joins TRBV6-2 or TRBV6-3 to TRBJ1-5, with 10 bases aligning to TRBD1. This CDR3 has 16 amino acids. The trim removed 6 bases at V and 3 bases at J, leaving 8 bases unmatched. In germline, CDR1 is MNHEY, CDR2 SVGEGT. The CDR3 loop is CASSPRDRGHNQPQHF. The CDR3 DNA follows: TGTGCCAGCAGCCCAAGGGACAGGGGACACAATCAGCCCCAGCATTTT.

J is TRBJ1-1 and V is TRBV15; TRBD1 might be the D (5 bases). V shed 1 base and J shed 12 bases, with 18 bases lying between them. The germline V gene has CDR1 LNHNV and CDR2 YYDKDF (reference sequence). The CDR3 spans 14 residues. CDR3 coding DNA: TGTGCCACCAGCAGAGGGGGGATGGAGGGCGAACCTTTCTTT. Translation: CATSRGGMEGEPFF.

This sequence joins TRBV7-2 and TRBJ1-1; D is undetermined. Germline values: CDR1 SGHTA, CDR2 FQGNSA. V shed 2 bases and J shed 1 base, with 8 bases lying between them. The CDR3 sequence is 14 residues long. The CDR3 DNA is TGTGCCAGCAGCTTACGTTCAGGGAACACTGAAGCTTTCTTT. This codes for CASSLRSGNTEAFF.

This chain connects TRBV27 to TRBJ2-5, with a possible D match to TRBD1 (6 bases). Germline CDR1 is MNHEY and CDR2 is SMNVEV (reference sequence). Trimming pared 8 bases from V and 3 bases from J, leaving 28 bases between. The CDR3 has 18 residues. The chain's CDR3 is CASSFLGVNGPGEETQYF. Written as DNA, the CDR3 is TGTGCCAGCTCATTCTTGGGGGTAAATGGCCCAGGGGAAGAGACCCAGTACTTC.

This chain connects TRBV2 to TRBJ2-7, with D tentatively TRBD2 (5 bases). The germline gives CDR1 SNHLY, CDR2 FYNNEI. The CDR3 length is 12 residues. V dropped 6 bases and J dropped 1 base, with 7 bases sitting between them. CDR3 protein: CASRGESYEQYF. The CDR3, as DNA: TGTGCCAGCAGGGGAGAATCCTACGAGCAGTACTTC.

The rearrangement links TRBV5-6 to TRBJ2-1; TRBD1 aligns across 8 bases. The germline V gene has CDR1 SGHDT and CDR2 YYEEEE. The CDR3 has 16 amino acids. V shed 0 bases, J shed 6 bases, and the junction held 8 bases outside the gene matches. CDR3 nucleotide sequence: TGTGCCAGCAGCTTGGGGCTTGGACAGGGCCTCAATGAGCAGTTCTTC. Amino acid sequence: CASSLGLGQGLNEQFF.

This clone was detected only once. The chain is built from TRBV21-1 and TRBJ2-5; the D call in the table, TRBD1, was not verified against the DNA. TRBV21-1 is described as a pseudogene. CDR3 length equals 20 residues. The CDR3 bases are TGTGCCAGCAGCCGTCCTTATGCCATCATCCGGGACAGGCGCCAAGAGACCCAGTACTTC. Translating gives CASSRPYAIIRDRRQETQYF.

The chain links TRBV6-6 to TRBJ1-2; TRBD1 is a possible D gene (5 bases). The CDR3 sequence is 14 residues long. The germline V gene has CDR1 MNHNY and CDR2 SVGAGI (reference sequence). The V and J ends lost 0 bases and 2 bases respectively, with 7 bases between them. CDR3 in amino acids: CASSYSGPNYGYTF. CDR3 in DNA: TGTGCCAGCAGTTACTCGGGGCCAAACTATGGCTACACCTTC.

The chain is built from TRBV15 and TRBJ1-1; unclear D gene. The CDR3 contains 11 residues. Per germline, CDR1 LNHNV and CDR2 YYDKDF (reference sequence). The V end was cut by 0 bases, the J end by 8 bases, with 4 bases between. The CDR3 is CATSRETEAFF. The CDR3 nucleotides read TGTGCCACCAGCAGAGAGACAGAAGCTTTCTTT.

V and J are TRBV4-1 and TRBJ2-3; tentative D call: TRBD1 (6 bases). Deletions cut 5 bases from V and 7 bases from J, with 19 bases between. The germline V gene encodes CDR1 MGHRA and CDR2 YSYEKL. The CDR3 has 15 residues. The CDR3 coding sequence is TGCGCCAGCAGCGTAACAGGGTCCGAGTTGAATACGCAGTATTTT. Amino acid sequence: CASSVTGSELNTQYF.

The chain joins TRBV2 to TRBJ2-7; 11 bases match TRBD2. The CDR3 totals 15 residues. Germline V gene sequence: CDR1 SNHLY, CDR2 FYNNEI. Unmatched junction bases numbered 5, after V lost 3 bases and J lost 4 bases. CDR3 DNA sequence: TGTGCCAGCAGTGAGATGGGACTAGCGGAATACGAGCAGTACTTC. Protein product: CASSEMGLAEYEQYF.

CDR3 sequence (DNA): TGTGCCAGTAGGCCAGACAGGGGGCTGTATAATTCACCCCTCCACTTT. This sequence encodes CASRPDRGLYNSPLHF. The gene calls are TRBV19 and TRBJ1-6, with 10 bases fitting TRBD1. CDR3 size: 16 residues. The V gene's germline CDR1 is LNHDA and CDR2 SQIVND (reference sequence). V gave up 6 bases and J gave up 4 bases; unmatched junction bases: 6.

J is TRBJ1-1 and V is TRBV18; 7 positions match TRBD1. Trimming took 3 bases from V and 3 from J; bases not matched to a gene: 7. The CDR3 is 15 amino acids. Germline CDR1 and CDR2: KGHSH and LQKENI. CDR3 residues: CASSPFKGAYTEAFF. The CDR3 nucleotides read TGTGCCAGCTCACCTTTTAAGGGGGCTTACACTGAAGCTTTCTTT. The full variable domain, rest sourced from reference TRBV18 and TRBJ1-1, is NAGVMQNPRHLVRRRGQEARLRCSPMKGHSHVYWYRQLPEEGLKFMVYLQKENIIDESGMPKERFSAEFPKEGPSILRIQQVVRGDSAAYFCASSPFKGAYTEAFFGQGTRLTVV.

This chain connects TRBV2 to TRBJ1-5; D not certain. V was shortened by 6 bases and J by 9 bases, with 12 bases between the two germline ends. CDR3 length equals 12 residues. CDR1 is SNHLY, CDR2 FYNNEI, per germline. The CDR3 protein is CASSAGARPQHF. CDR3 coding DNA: TGTGCCAGCAGCGCTGGAGCAAGGCCCCAGCATTTT.

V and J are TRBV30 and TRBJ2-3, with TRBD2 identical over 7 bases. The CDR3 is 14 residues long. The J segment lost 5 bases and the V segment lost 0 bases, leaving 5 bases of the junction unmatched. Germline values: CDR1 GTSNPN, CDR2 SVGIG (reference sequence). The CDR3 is CAWSVGGGGDTQYF. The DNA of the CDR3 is TGTGCCTGGAGTGTAGGCGGCGGGGGAGATACGCAGTATTTT.